The 20 T cell receptor beta chains presented below share a single source sample, sequenced in a study of T-cell memory formation after mild COVID-19. Via MiXCR, TCRdb re-called the 5' RACE reads, giving one row per CDR3 protein. Here the sample spans hundreds of thousands of distinct CDR3 sequences, about a sixth being singletons. The sequenced sample consisted of PBMCs or a T cell subset sorted from them (not recorded which). The source of these receptors is a man aged 18 to 30 who had mild COVID-19 (a few samples of this study predate the infection). Cell type and time point are not known.

This clonotype has only one observation. This chain links TRBV7-9 with TRBJ1-5; a possible D gene is TRBD1 (6 bases). Germline V CDR1 and CDR2: SEHNR, FQNEAQ (reference sequence). Trimming removed 1 base from V and 0 bases from J, with 13 bases in between. CDR3 length: 17 residues. CDR3 protein: CASSLDRGVYSNQPQHF. DNA for the CDR3: TGTGCCAGCAGCTTAGATAGGGGGGTGTATAGCAATCAGCCCCAGCATTTT. The whole variable domain, remainder taken from reference TRBV7-9 and TRBJ1-5, is DTGVSQNPRHKITKRGQNVTFRCDPISEHNRLYWYRQTLGQGPEFLTYFQNEAQLEKSRLLSDRFSAERPKGSFSTLEIQRTEQGDSAMYLCASSLDRGVYSNQPQHFGDGTRLSIL.

This clonotype was detected ten times or more. The V gene is TRBV6-5, the J gene TRBJ2-1; tentatively, D is TRBD1 (6 bases). The germline CDR1 and CDR2 sequences are MNHEY and SVGAGI. V was clipped by 6 bases and J by 7 bases, with 16 bases between them. The CDR3 is 14 residues long. The CDR3 region has the DNA TGTGCCAGCAGCAGCCGTCAGGGGCGGAATGAGCAGTTCTTC. Translated: CASSSRQGRNEQFF.

This clonotype showed up many times. The chain employs TRBV6-5 and TRBJ1-2, with a weak D call TRBD1 (6 bases). There are 16 residues in the CDR3. CDR1 is MNHEY and CDR2 is SVGAGI in the germline V gene. Deletions cut 1 base from V and 4 bases from J, with 16 bases between. The CDR3 nucleotides read TGTGCCAGCAGTTACTTACGGACAGCGAGGGGCTATGGCTACACCTTC. Translated: CASSYLRTARGYGYTF.

This clonotype has a handful of counts. This sequence joins TRBV7-2 and TRBJ2-4, with D possibly matching TRBD1 (6 bases). V gave up 5 bases and J gave up 6 bases, with 11 bases separating them. The CDR3 has 13 residues. CDR1 and CDR2 (germline): SGHTA, FQGNSA. Written as DNA, the CDR3 is TGTGCCAGCAGCACGGGGACACTAAACATTCAGTACTTC. This codes for CASSTGTLNIQYF.

The chain carries TRBV4-2 and TRBJ2-3; D is uncertain. Trimming removed 1 base at V and 5 bases at J, with 13 bases between. CDR3 length: 15 amino acids. Germline loops: CDR1 LGHNA, CDR2 YNFKEQ. The CDR3 loop reads CASSQVLGSEDTQYF. As DNA, the CDR3 is TGTGCCAGCAGCCAAGTTCTCGGGTCCGAAGATACGCAGTATTTT.

This chain links TRBV4-1 with TRBJ2-7; 7 nucleotides line up with TRBD1. CDR3 length: 13 amino acids. Germline CDR1 is MGHRA and CDR2 is YSYEKL. V gave up 4 bases and J gave up 3 bases; unmatched junction bases: 3. The CDR3 protein is CASSPWDSYEQYF. The CDR3 DNA is TGCGCCAGCAGCCCTTGGGACAGCTACGAGCAGTACTTC.

This clonotype appeared many times. The chain has TRBV6-2 or TRBV6-3 and TRBJ1-1; D is unclear. CDR1 MNHEY and CDR2 SVGEGT come from the germline V gene. The CDR3 covers 15 residues. The V and J ends lost 2 bases and 5 bases respectively, with 15 bases between them. The CDR3 loop reads CASSYSGSGQTEAFF. The CDR3 DNA reads as TGTGCCAGCAGTTACAGTGGGAGCGGGCAGACTGAAGCTTTCTTT.

The CDR3 protein is CASSLTRASGGSDTQYF. CDR3 in DNA: TGTGCCAGCAGCTTAACTAGGGCTAGCGGGGGATCAGATACGCAGTATTTT. V and J are TRBV7-3 and TRBJ2-3, with TRBD2 identical over 10 bases. Germline V CDR1 and CDR2: SGHTA, FQGTGA. The CDR3 contains 17 residues. After removal of 0 bases from V and 4 bases from J, the junction contained 7 bases not matched to a gene.

This sequence joins TRBV4-1 and TRBJ2-7; TRBD2 matches 9 bases. Germline V gives CDR1 MGHRA, CDR2 YSYEKL. The CDR3 extends over 15 amino acids. With V trimmed by 3 bases and J by 2 bases, 5 bases remained unmatched. The CDR3 DNA sequence: TGCGCCAGCAGCCAGGTAGCGGGGGAAACCTACGAGCAGTACTTC. This gives the protein CASSQVAGETYEQYF.

Ten or more counts support this clonotype. The chain is built from TRBV6-2 or TRBV6-3 and TRBJ2-7; possibly TRBD1 for D (6 bases). Trimming cost V 6 bases and J 2 bases, with 11 bases left between them. CDR1 and CDR2 from the germline V gene are MNHEY and SVGEGT. There are 13 residues in the CDR3. The CDR3 region is CASSTDRAYEQYV. The CDR3 nucleotides read TGTGCCAGCAGCACGGACAGAGCCTACGAGCAGTACGTC.

The V gene is TRBV27, the J gene TRBJ2-5, with D perhaps matching TRBD1 or TRBD2 (5 bases each). The V gene lost 4 bases and the J gene lost 0 bases, with 9 bases spanning the gap. The CDR3 loop spans 14 amino acids. Germline CDR1 and CDR2: MNHEY and SMNVEV (reference sequence). The CDR3 spells CASSWGTDQETQYF. The CDR3 DNA is TGTGCCAGCAGTTGGGGGACGGACCAAGAGACCCAGTACTTC.

The CDR3 coding sequence is TGTGCCAGCAGTTTACCCCCAGGACTAAACACTGAAGCTTTCTTT. Its translation: CASSLPPGLNTEAFF. The genes are TRBV28 and TRBJ1-1, with unresolved D. V dropped 2 bases and J dropped 2 bases, with 12 bases sitting between them. The germline V gene has CDR1 MDHEN and CDR2 SYDVKM. CDR3 length: 15 amino acids. Full variable domain (missing parts from reference TRBV28 and TRBJ1-1): DVKVTQSSRYLVKRTGEKVFLECVQDMDHENMFWYRQDPGLGLRLIYFSYDVKMKEKGDIPEGYSVSREKKERFSLILESASTNQTSMYLCASSLPPGLNTEAFFGQGTRLTVV.

The chain is built from TRBV4-3 and TRBJ2-1; D is uncertain. The CDR3 runs to 14 residues. The ends were cut back, 0 bases at V and 6 bases at J, with 9 bases in the middle. The germline gives CDR1 LGHNA, CDR2 YSLEER. Written as DNA, the CDR3 is TGCGCCAGCAGCCAAGATCGCTGGCTCAATGAGCAGTTCTTC. Its translation: CASSQDRWLNEQFF.

J is TRBJ2-1 and V is TRBV7-8; D is possibly TRBD2 (5 bases). CDR1 and CDR2 from the germline V gene are SGHVS and FQNEAQ. The CDR3 loop spans 16 amino acids. V was clipped by 2 bases and J by 1 base, with 12 bases between them. CDR3 sequence reads: CASSLLGRVSYNEQFF. CDR3 bases: TGTGCCAGCAGCTTATTAGGGCGGGTATCCTACAATGAGCAGTTCTTC.

The chain couples TRBV10-3 to TRBJ2-4; TRBD1 matches 10 bases. Germline-derived CDR1 and CDR2 are ENHRY and SYGVKD. After removal of 6 bases from V and 0 bases from J, the junction contained 5 bases not matched to a gene. CDR3 length equals 16 residues. In DNA, the CDR3 is TGTGCCATCAGCGGGACAGGGGACCCAGCCAAAAACATTCAGTACTTC. It specifies CAISGTGDPAKNIQYF.

The sample holds a few counts of this clonotype. The rearrangement uses TRBV6-2 or TRBV6-3 and TRBJ2-3, with D maybe TRBD1 (7 bases). The CDR3 spans 16 residues. With 4 bases removed from V and 4 bases from J, the gap between germline ends came to 18 bases. Germline loops: CDR1 MNHEY, CDR2 SVGEGT. CDR3: CASSSLGQGGPDTQYF. DNA of the CDR3: TGTGCCAGCAGTTCCCTGGGGCAGGGGGGCCCAGATACGCAGTATTTT.

The chain recombines TRBV29-1 with TRBJ2-5, with unresolved D. The CDR3 loop spans 12 amino acids. V was clipped by 7 bases and J by 4 bases, with 13 bases between them. Germline CDR1 reads SQVTM; CDR2 reads ANQGSEA. Written as DNA, the CDR3 is TGCAGCGCTAGGCCTGATCTAGAGACCCAGTACTTC. Its translation is CSARPDLETQYF.

The chain recombines TRBV12-3 or TRBV12-4 with TRBJ2-2; 8 bases line up with TRBD1. Unmatched junction bases numbered 9, after V lost 6 bases and J lost 3 bases. The CDR3 sequence is 16 residues long. CDR3 residues: CASRLTGTGDTGELFF. The CDR3 DNA reads TGTGCCAGCAGGTTAACCGGGACAGGCGACACCGGGGAGCTGTTTTTT.

This clonotype was recorded only once. The rearrangement uses TRBV7-6 and TRBJ2-2, with D perhaps matching TRBD1 (6 bases). V lost 5 bases to trimming and J lost 7 bases, with 17 bases between them. The CDR3 consists of 15 residues. Germline lookup yields CDR1 SGHVS and CDR2 FNYEAQ. CDR3 nucleotides: TGTGCCAGCAGCCTATACAGGGAAGGGAGCGGGGAGCTGTTTTTT. This gives the protein CASSLYREGSGELFF.

The rearrangement uses TRBV7-2 and TRBJ1-4; maybe TRBD1 (6 bases). V lost 7 bases and J 6 bases, leaving 15 bases between the germline ends. The CDR3 is 14 amino acids. Germline loops: CDR1 SGHTA, CDR2 FQGNSA. The CDR3 sequence: CASKRGIMYEKLFF. Here the CDR3 DNA reads TGTGCCAGCAAGAGGGGGATTATGTATGAAAAACTGTTTTTT.